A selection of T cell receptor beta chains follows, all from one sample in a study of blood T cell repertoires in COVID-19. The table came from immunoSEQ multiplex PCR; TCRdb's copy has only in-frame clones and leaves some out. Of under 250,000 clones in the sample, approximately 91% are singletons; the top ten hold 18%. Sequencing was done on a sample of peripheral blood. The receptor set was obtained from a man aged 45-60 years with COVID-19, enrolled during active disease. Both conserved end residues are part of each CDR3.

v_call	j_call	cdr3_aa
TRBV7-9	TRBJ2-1	CASSLGGGDYNEQFF
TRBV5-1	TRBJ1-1	CASRAGQTNTEAFF
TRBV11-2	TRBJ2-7	CASSLNRAAYEQYF
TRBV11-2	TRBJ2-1	CASSLRGASYNEQFF
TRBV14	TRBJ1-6	CASSQAGVRGSPLHF
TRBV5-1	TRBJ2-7	CASSFKGQGVEQYF
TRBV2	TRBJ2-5	CASKADSGETQYF
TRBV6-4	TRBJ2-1	CASSPQGTSYNEQFF
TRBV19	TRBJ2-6	CASSTLSGANVLTF
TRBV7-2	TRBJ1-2	CASSWDSYGYTF
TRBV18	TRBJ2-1	CASSPQSGTGAGSYNEQFF
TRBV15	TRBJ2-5	CATSRDATGDETQYF
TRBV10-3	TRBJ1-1	CAISPRTGWTEAFF
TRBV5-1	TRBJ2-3	CASSDRTSGYTDTQYF
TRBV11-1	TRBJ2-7	CASSVSWGEGLEQYF
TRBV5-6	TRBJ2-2	CASTAGWGPGTGELFF
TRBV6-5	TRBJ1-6	CASSSTGNSPLHF
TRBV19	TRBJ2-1	CASSMLRNEQFF
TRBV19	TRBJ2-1	CASGGHSGTYNEQFF
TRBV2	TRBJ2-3	CASSELTGSYTDTQYF
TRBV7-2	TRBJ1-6	CASSLEPAWSSYNSPLHF
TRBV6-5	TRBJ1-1	CATLPPGQGHTEAFF
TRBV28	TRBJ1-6	CASSPAGESYSPLHF
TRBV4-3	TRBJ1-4	CASSRLTGPNEKLFF
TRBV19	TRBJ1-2	CASSITWAGEGYTF
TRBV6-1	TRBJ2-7	CASSDRGLVRSKKQYF
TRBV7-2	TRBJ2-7	CASSLAAGYEQYF
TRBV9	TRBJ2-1	CASSAAPFLGQIRNEQFF
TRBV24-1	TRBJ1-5	CATSEGRDLGNQPQHF
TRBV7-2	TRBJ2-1	CASSLGTQHYNEQFF
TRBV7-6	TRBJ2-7	CASSPTQGLLSSYEQYF
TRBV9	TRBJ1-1	CASSSSRDRGPNTEAFF
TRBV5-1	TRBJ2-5	CASSLLFQETQYF
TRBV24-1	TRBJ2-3	CATSDPDSSSDTQYF
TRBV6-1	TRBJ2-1	CASSDLVYLGQFF
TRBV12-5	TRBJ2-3	CASGSGGTSWADTQYF
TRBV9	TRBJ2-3	CASSTVGGGNTDTQYF
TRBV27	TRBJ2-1	CASSPDRSSYNEQFF
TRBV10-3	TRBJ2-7	CAISPNQDSYEQYF
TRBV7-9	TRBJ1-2	CASSFSRQGGYGYTF
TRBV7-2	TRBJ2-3	CASSTGGRTDTQYF
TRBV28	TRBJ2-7	CASRGQPGEQYF
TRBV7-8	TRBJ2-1	CASSSPGLAINEQFF
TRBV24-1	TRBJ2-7	CATSGGGPYEQYF
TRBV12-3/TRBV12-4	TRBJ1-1	CASSPGFTEAFF
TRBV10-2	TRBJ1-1	CASTWRGEGTEAFF
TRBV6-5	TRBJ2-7	CASSYSTTSYEQYF
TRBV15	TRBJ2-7	CATSRDRVSSYEQYF
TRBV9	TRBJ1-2	CASSASTGLGMYGYTF
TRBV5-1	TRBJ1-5	CASSLTGFSNQPQHF
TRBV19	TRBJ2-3	CASSTWDSNTDTQYF
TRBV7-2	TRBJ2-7	CASSPGGTGGRYEQYF
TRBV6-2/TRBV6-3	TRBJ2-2	CASSNTGGPATGELFF
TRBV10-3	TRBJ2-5	CAISGGLTSGNQETQYF
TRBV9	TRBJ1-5	CASSVPRDGIRGLLFVRHF